A selection of T cell receptor beta chains follows, all from one sample in a study of T-cell reconstitution after alpha-beta-depleted transplantation in children. TCRdb re-called the PCR reads through MiXCR, storing one row per CDR3 protein. The sample includes about 610,000 distinct CDR3 sequences, roughly a tenth seen only once; the top ten take about 4.2%. This specimen was PBMCs from the stem cell graft donor, taken from the stem cell graft. These TCRs come from a human donor who donated a stem cell graft to a child with acute myeloid leukemia. Each CDR3 is given with its conserved first and last residue. A D gene is named only where the DNA matches it firmly. Size is stated for part of the rows, as once, few or many counts, or as a class when the clone is expanded.

D gene | J gene | V gene | clone size | CDR3 DNA | CDR3 protein
. | TRBJ2-7 | TRBV7-2 | . | TGTGCCAGCAGCTCATTGGGCCTCGAGCAGTACTTC | CASSSLGLEQYF
. | TRBJ2-7 | TRBV20-1 | few | TGCAGTGCTAGACTCCCTACACGGGGCCGCGAGCAGTACTTC | CSARLPTRGREQYF
. | TRBJ2-5 | TRBV5-1 | . | TGCGCCAGCAGCTTGACAGGCGGGACCTCGACAGAGACCCAGTACTTC | CASSLTGGTSTETQYF
. | TRBJ2-2 | TRBV6-5 | many | TGTGCCAGCAGCGAGAACACCGGGGAGCTGTTTTTT | CASSENTGELFF
. | TRBJ2-1 | TRBV4-3 | few | TGCGCCAGCAGCCAAGATCTTTGGACCCAGATTTCCTGTGAGCAGTTCTTC | CASSQDLWTQISCEQFF
TRBD2 | TRBJ2-1 | TRBV9 | many | TGTGCCAGCAGCGTAGAAACTAGCGGGAGGGGAGAGCAGTTCTTC | CASSVETSGRGEQFF
TRBD2 | TRBJ2-1 | TRBV10-3 | many | TGTGCCATCAGTTTGAGCGGGGGCCAAGGGGATGAGCAGTTCTTC | CAISLSGGQGDEQFF
TRBD1 | TRBJ2-5 | TRBV12-3/TRBV12-4 | many | TGTGCCAGCAGTTCAGACAGGGGTTTAGGAGAGACCCAGTACTTC | CASSSDRGLGETQYF
. | TRBJ1-5 | TRBV6-2/TRBV6-3 | . | TGTGCCAGCGAGGACACCCGCAATCAGCCCCAGCATTTT | CASEDTRNQPQHF
. | TRBJ2-1 | TRBV29-1 | . | TGCAGCGTGGTGCAGGCTGGGGGGTACAATGAGCAGTTCTTC | CSVVQAGGYNEQFF
. | TRBJ2-1 | TRBV3-1 | . | TGTGCCAGCAGACGACTAGACAATGAGCAGTTCTTC | CASRRLDNEQFF
. | TRBJ2-7 | TRBV3-1 | many | TGCGCCAGCAGCCGAGGACAGAGCTACGAGCAGTACTTC | CASSRGQSYEQYF